The rows below give T cell receptor beta chains drawn from one sample of a study of a mutant IDH1 vaccine in newly diagnosed glioma. These receptors lack a known antigen. Profiled with immunoSEQ multiplex PCR; TCRdb holds only in-frame clones, not every one. This repertoire shows tens of thousands of clones, 65% to 90% found once; its top ten account for under 6%. The sample in question was PBMCs, obtained from a glioma patient whose treatment included an IDH1 peptide vaccine. The receptor source for this set is a woman between 45 and 60 years old with glioma. The CDR3 runs from the conserved cysteine through the conserved F or W. The D gene is left open where the match is weak. The size of a clone is reported for some rows only, either as once, few or many, or as a class for expanded clones.

clone_size	d_call	v_call	j_call	cdr3_length	cdr3_aa	cdr3_nt
-	TRBD1	TRBV5-6	TRBJ1-4	16	CASSLDRGLTNEKLFF	TGTGCCAGCAGCTTGGACAGGGGCCTAACTAATGAAAAACTGTTTTTT
-	-	TRBV5-1	TRBJ1-6	15	CASRRGTSGNSPLHF	TGCGCCAGCAGGAGGGGGACGTCGGGTAATTCACCCCTCCACTTT
-	TRBD1	TRBV19	TRBJ1-5	16	CASSTGQGVWGQPQHF	TGTGCCAGTAGTACGGGACAGGGGGTCTGGGGGCAGCCCCAGCATTTT
-	TRBD1	TRBV13	TRBJ1-3	16	CASSSLMRQGENTIYF	TGTGCCAGCAGCTCTCTAATGCGACAGGGTGAAAACACCATATATTTT
-	-	TRBV19	TRBJ2-1	15	CASSTVQGRAEKQFF	TGTGCCAGTAGTACGGTTCAGGGCAGGGCGGAAAAGCAGTTCTTC
-	TRBD2	TRBV4-1	TRBJ2-7	16	CASSHVAGGRTYEQYF	TGCGCCAGCAGCCATGTAGCGGGGGGGCGGACCTACGAGCAGTACTTT
few	-	TRBV10-1	TRBJ1-5	12	CASSDSNQPQHF	TGCGCCAGCAGTGATAGCAATCAGCCCCAGCATTTT
-	-	TRBV6-1	TRBJ2-7	13	CASSVRFSYEQYF	TGTGCCAGCAGTGTAAGGTTTTCCTACGAGCAGTACTTC
few	TRBD1	TRBV27	TRBJ2-5	14	CASSSRQGQETQYF	TGTGCCAGCAGTTCCCGACAGGGGCAAGAGACCCAGTACTTC
-	-	TRBV2	TRBJ1-5	13	CASRVEGTQPQHF	TGTGCCAGCAGGGTAGAAGGGACTCAGCCCCAGCATTTT
-	-	TRBV29-1	TRBJ1-4	13	CSVEDSHNEKLFF	TGCAGCGTTGAGGACAGCCACAATGAAAAACTGTTTTTT
-	-	TRBV5-4	TRBJ2-7	16	CASSLGGVLGGYEQYF	TGTGCCAGCAGCTTGGGAGGGGTGCTAGGGGGCTACGAGCAGTACTTC
-	-	TRBV5-1	TRBJ1-1	14	CASSLWGQDTEAFF	TGCGCCAGCAGCTTGTGGGGGCAGGACACTGAAGCTTTCTTT
few	TRBD2	TRBV5-6	TRBJ2-5	14	CASSFGGGRETQYF	TGTGCCAGCAGCTTTGGGGGGGGAAGAGAGACCCAGTACTTC
once	TRBD1	TRBV6-5	TRBJ2-7	15	CASSWGQGAAYEQYF	TGTGCCAGCAGCTGGGGACAGGGGGCTGCCTACGAGCAGTACTTC
-	TRBD1	TRBV7-6	TRBJ1-1	18	CASSPRTGGRRGDTEAFF	TGTGCCAGCAGCCCACGAACAGGGGGAAGGCGGGGTGACACTGAAGCTTTCTTT
once	-	TRBV7-2	TRBJ1-3	16	CASSLVGRSSGNTIYF	TGTGCCAGCAGCTTAGTCGGGCGGAGCTCTGGAAACACCATATATTTT
-	-	TRBV7-2	TRBJ2-5	16	CASSSSSGTLSTTQYF	TGTGCCAGCAGCTCGAGCTCTGGGACTCTGTCCACGACCCAGTACTTC
once	-	TRBV25-1	TRBJ1-6	18	CASSEVRGRSSYNSPLHF	TGTGCCAGCAGTGAAGTGAGGGGTAGGAGCTCCTATAATTCACCCCTCCACTTT
-	-	TRBV6-1	TRBJ2-7	11	CAVRQSYEQYF	TGTGCCGTCCGACAGTCCTACGAGCAGTACTTC
-	-	TRBV5-1	TRBJ2-1	15	CASSTQGGAYNEQFF	TGCGCCAGCAGCACCCAGGGGGGTGCCTACAATGAGCAGTTCTTC
-	TRBD2	TRBV30	TRBJ2-1	15	CAWSRASGAYNEQFF	TGTGCCTGGAGTAGGGCTAGCGGGGCCTACAATGAGCAGTTCTTC
-	TRBD1	TRBV30	TRBJ2-3	15	CAWTPEDRGTDTQYF	TGTGCCTGGACTCCCGAGGACAGGGGGACAGATACGCAGTATTTT
-	-	TRBV4-1	TRBJ2-1	17	CASSTHPGGGLYNEQFF	TGCGCCAGCAGCACCCACCCGGGGGGCGGTTTGTACAATGAGCAGTTCTTC
-	-	TRBV21-1	TRBJ1-4	13	CASSKRVEEKLFF	TGTGCCAGCAGCAAAAGGGTTGAGGAAAAACTGTTTTTT
-	-	TRBV19	TRBJ1-1	15	CASSNDKVLNTEAFF	TGTGCCAGTAGTAACGACAAAGTGTTGAACACTGAAGCTTTCTTT
-	TRBD2	TRBV29-1	TRBJ2-1	15	CSGIHNRGVSNEQFF	TGCAGCGGGATTCACAACCGGGGGGTTTCCAATGAGCAGTTCTTC
once	-	TRBV4-3	TRBJ1-2	13	CASSQGLLYADTF	TGCGCCAGCAGCCAAGGGCTACTCTATGCCGACACCTTC
-	TRBD2	TRBV27	TRBJ2-2	16	CASSSGLAGGPGELFF	TGTGCCAGCAGTTCCGGACTAGCGGGGGGGCCCGGGGAGCTGTTTTTT
-	-	TRBV13	TRBJ1-2	13	CASSLRGAIGYTF	TGTGCCAGCAGCTTAAGGGGCGCGATCGGCTACACCTTC
-	-	TRBV5-1	TRBJ1-1	14	CASTGSGMNTEAFF	TGCGCCAGCACGGGGTCAGGCATGAACACTGAAGCTTTCTTT
-	-	TRBV6-1	TRBJ1-3	15	CASSEAPGPGNTIYF	TGTGCCAGCAGTGAGGCCCCGGGACCTGGAAACACCATATATTTT
-	TRBD1	TRBV6-4	TRBJ2-3	14	CASSQTGSTDTQYF	TGTGCCAGCAGCCAGACAGGGAGCACAGATACGCAGTATTTT
-	TRBD2	TRBV7-2	TRBJ2-1	15	CASSLVAGGRNEQFF	TGTGCCAGCAGCTTAGTGGCGGGGGGGCGGAATGAGCAGTTCTTC
-	-	TRBV5-1	TRBJ1-2	13	CASSPGTGYGYTF	TGCGCCAGCAGCCCGGGGACTGGCTATGGCTACACCTTC
-	TRBD1	TRBV5-1	TRBJ2-7	14	CASSWTGGSHEQYF	TGCGCCAGCAGCTGGACAGGGGGCTCCCACGAGCAGTACTTC
-	TRBD1	TRBV18	TRBJ2-7	14	CASSPGTGVYEQYF	TGTGCCAGCTCACCCGGGACAGGGGTGTACGAGCAGTACTTC
-	-	TRBV29-1	TRBJ2-1	14	CSVDTDSSYNEQFF	TGCAGCGTTGACACAGACAGCTCCTACAATGAGCAGTTCTTC
-	-	TRBV16	TRBJ1-5	13	CASSQSPPQPQHF	TGTGCCAGCAGCCAATCCCCCCCACAGCCCCAGCATTTT
-	TRBD1	TRBV5-1	TRBJ2-7	14	CASSFQGERYEQYF	TGCGCCAGCAGCTTTCAGGGGGAGCGCTACGAGCAGTACTTC
-	-	TRBV6-5	TRBJ1-1	14	CASSYYMQGTEAFF	TGTGCCAGCAGTTACTACATGCAGGGCACTGAAGCTTTCTTT
-	TRBD1	TRBV7-8	TRBJ1-1	17	CASSLARGQTMNTEAFF	TGTGCCAGCAGCTTAGCTAGGGGACAGACCATGAACACTGAAGCTTTCTTT
few	TRBD1	TRBV2	TRBJ1-2	14	CASRETGGNYGYTF	TGTGCCAGCAGGGAGACAGGGGGTAACTATGGCTACACCTTC
-	TRBD1	TRBV19	TRBJ2-2	18	CASSIERPGQGVTGELFF	TGTGCCAGTAGTATAGAACGACCGGGACAGGGGGTTACCGGGGAGCTGTTTTTT
-	-	TRBV5-5	TRBJ2-7	13	CASNQRGSYEQYF	TGTGCCAGCAACCAACGCGGGTCCTACGAGCAGTACTTC
few	-	TRBV4-1	TRBJ1-1	11	CASSQGQEAFF	TGCGCCAGCAGCCAAGGACAAGAAGCTTTCTTT
-	TRBD2	TRBV10-3	TRBJ2-2	17	CAIKMTNGTRGTGELFF	TGTGCCATCAAAATGACAAACGGGACTAGGGGCACCGGGGAGCTGTTTTTT
-	-	TRBV27	TRBJ1-2	11	CASGISYGYTF	TGTGCCAGCGGGATCTCATATGGCTACACCTTC
-	TRBD1	TRBV11-2	TRBJ2-7	14	CASSLKGGPYEQYF	TGTGCCAGCAGCTTAAAAGGGGGCCCCTACGAGCAGTACTTC
once	TRBD1	TRBV5-1	TRBJ1-2	14	CASSFIRDSYGYTF	TGCGCCAGCAGCTTTATCCGGGACAGCTATGGCTACACCTTC
once	-	TRBV5-1	TRBJ2-7	12	CASSVDPYEQYF	TGCGCCAGCAGCGTGGACCCCTACGAGCAGTACTTC
-	TRBD1	TRBV13	TRBJ2-7	15	CASSLGGQGVHEQYF	TGTGCCAGCAGCTTAGGGGGACAGGGGGTCCACGAGCAGTACTTC
-	-	TRBV5-6	TRBJ2-2	16	CASSRSSLTNTGELFF	TGTGCCAGCAGCCGCAGCAGTTTGACGAACACCGGGGAGCTGTTTTTT
-	TRBD1	TRBV6-5	TRBJ2-1	15	CASSYAQGASNEQFF	TGTGCCAGCAGTTACGCTCAGGGGGCAAGCAATGAGCAGTTCTTC
-	-	TRBV6-5	TRBJ1-2	15	CASSYSRGRISGYTF	TGTGCCAGCAGTTACTCGAGGGGAAGGATCTCTGGCTACACCTTC
-	-	TRBV9	TRBJ2-5	15	CASSVTGRAQETQYF	TGTGCCAGCAGCGTGACAGGAAGGGCGCAAGAGACCCAGTACTTC